The 7 T cell receptor beta chains reported below all come from one sample, sequenced in a study of OX40 agonist ivuxolimab in advanced cancers. Clones were sequenced by immunoSEQ multiplex PCR, and TCRdb holds only the in-frame ones, with some missing. Of approximately 98,000 clones listed, around 93% were seen once; the top ten hold over 0.6%. Sequencing was performed on CD4+ or CD8+ T cells sorted from blood, taken in a trial of the OX40 agonist ivuxolimab. The origin of the receptors is an adult with an advanced solid tumor such as melanoma, head and neck, liver or kidney cancer.

The gene calls are TRBV5-6 and TRBJ1-6; no firm D call. The V and J ends lost 3 bases and 11 bases respectively, with 12 bases between them. CDR3 length: 13 residues. CDR1 is SGHDT, CDR2 YYEEEE, per germline. The CDR3: CASSSTQGTPLHF. The CDR3 DNA reads as TGTGCCAGCAGCTCTACGCAAGGGACACCCCTCCACTTT.

The CDR3 DNA follows: TGTGCCAGCAGCTTAGTGGGGTTGGGACAGGGGACCAATCAGCCCCAGCATTTT. This sequence encodes CASSLVGLGQGTNQPQHF. The chain employs TRBV7-9 and TRBJ1-5; TRBD1 aligns across 10 bases. V lost 1 base and J lost 3; bases outside the gene matches: 9. Germline CDR1 is SEHNR and CDR2 is FQNEAQ (reference sequence). The CDR3 spans 18 residues. Supplemented by reference TRBV7-9 and TRBJ1-5, the full variable domain reads DTGVSQNPRHKITKRGQNVTFRCDPISEHNRLYWYRQTLGQGPEFLTYFQNEAQLEKSRLLSDRFSAERPKGSFSTLEIQRTEQGDSAMYLCASSLVGLGQGTNQPQHFGDGTRLSIL.

The chain combines TRBV9 with TRBJ2-7, with D hard to call. The CDR3 covers 12 residues. Germline-derived CDR1 and CDR2 are SGDLS and YYNGEE. With 4 bases removed from V and 5 bases from J, the gap between germline ends came to 10 bases. The CDR3 loop reads CASSRRDHEQYF. The DNA for the CDR3 is TGTGCCAGCAGCAGACGCGACCACGAGCAGTACTTC. Based on the CDR3 plus reference TRBV9 and TRBJ2-7, the full variable domain is DSGVTQTPKHLITATGQRVTLRCSPRSGDLSVYWYQQSLDQGLQFLIQYYNGEERAKGNILERFSAQQFPDLHSELNLSSLELGDSALYFCASSRRDHEQYFGPGTRLTVT.

The rearrangement joins TRBV5-1 to TRBJ2-3; TRBD2 might be the D (5 bases). The ends were cut back, 4 bases at V and 3 bases at J, with 9 bases in the middle. The CDR3 spans 13 residues. From germline, CDR1 is SGHRS and CDR2 YFSETQ. CDR3 nucleotide sequence: TGCGCCAGCAGCCCGGGGAGAACAGATACGCAGTATTTT. Its protein is CASSPGRTDTQYF. Supplemented by reference TRBV5-1 and TRBJ2-3, the full variable domain reads KAGVTQTPRYLIKTRGQQVTLSCSPISGHRSVSWYQQTPGQGLQFLFEYFSETQRNKGNFPGRFSGRQFSNSRSEMNVSTLELGDSALYLCASSPGRTDTQYFGPGTRLTVL.

The gene calls are TRBV6-5 and TRBJ2-7; maybe TRBD1 (5 bases). The CDR3 is 16 residues long. Germline assignment: CDR1 MNHEY and CDR2 SVGAGI. Trimming shortened V by 2 bases and J by 3 bases, and 17 bases separated the two germline ends. CDR3 sequence (DNA): TGTGCCAGCAGTTACGATCAGGGCAGGCAGTACTACGAGCAGTACTTC. The encoded protein is CASSYDQGRQYYEQYF.

Here the CDR3 reads CAWTGEYNSPLHF. CDR3 in DNA: TGTGCCTGGACAGGGGAATATAATTCACCCCTCCACTTT. The chain employs TRBV30 and TRBJ1-6; TRBD1 might be the D (6 bases). This CDR3 comprises 13 residues. V dropped 4 bases and J dropped 4 bases, with 8 bases sitting between them. Germline V gene sequence: CDR1 GTSNPN, CDR2 SVGIG (reference sequence).

This chain connects TRBV7-3 to TRBJ2-5; D unclear. V shed 2 bases and J shed 1 base, with 5 bases lying between them. Germline V CDR1 and CDR2: SGHTA, FQGTGA. The CDR3 consists of 13 residues. The CDR3 DNA is TGTGCCAGCAGCTTAGGGCCCCAAGAGACCCAGTACTTC. Residues: CASSLGPQETQYF.